One sample yielded the 13 T cell receptor beta chains listed below, sequenced in a study of blood T cell repertoires in COVID-19. Libraries were prepared by immunoSEQ multiplex PCR; TCRdb keeps only in-frame clonotypes and omits some of them. The table shows 180,000 or so clones, with 89% occurring only once. Sequenced input: PBMCs or T cells enriched from blood (not recorded which). These receptors were taken from a woman under 30 who had recovered from COVID-19.

With regard to this clone: A junction end diverges from the germline sequence, so it may reflect a read error. V is TRBV29-1 and J is TRBJ2-3; 12 bases match TRBD2. CDR3 size: 11 residues. The V gene's germline CDR1 is SQVTM and CDR2 ANQGSEA. This chain's CDR3 is CSADSSGRAVF. The CDR3, as DNA: TGCAGCGCAGACTCTAGCGGGAGGGCTGTTTTT.

The chain combines TRBV5-6 with TRBJ1-1; perhaps TRBD1 as D (6 bases). CDR1 SGHDT and CDR2 YYEEEE come from the germline V gene. The V gene lost 2 bases and the J gene lost 6 bases, with 17 bases spanning the gap. CDR3 size: 15 residues. The CDR3 protein is CASSFFGEPGAEAFF. The CDR3 coding sequence is TGTGCCAGCAGCTTTTTCGGAGAGCCAGGGGCTGAAGCTTTCTTT.

This clone has a single count. The chain recombines TRBV2 with TRBJ2-7; TRBD2 agrees at 9 bases. Germline CDR1 SNHLY, CDR2 FYNNEI. The J segment lost 0 bases and the V segment lost 0 bases, leaving 15 bases of the junction unmatched. The CDR3 is 20 residues long. This CDR3 reads CASSEAMWASGKPSSYEQYF. The CDR3, as DNA: TGTGCCAGCAGTGAAGCAATGTGGGCTAGCGGGAAACCTAGCTCCTACGAGCAGTACTTC.

The chain couples TRBV27 to TRBJ2-3, with 9 bases that match TRBD2. V shed 11 bases and J 7 bases; nucleotides not matched to a gene: 13. The germline CDR1 and CDR2 sequences are MNHEY and SMNVEV (reference sequence). This CDR3 contains 14 residues. This CDR3 is CASGVAGVRHTQYF. CDR3 nucleotides: TGTGCCTCGGGGGTAGCGGGAGTTCGACATACGCAGTATTTT.

The CDR3 sequence is CASSLYPTGVGGELFF. For the CDR3, the DNA is TGTGCCAGCAGCTTATACCCGACAGGGGTGGGCGGGGAGCTGTTTTTT. The V and J genes are TRBV7-3 and TRBJ2-2, with 8 bases aligning to TRBD1. Per the germline V gene, CDR1 is SGHTA and CDR2 is FQGTGA. After removal of 2 bases from V and 7 bases from J, the junction contained 9 bases not matched to a gene. This CDR3 spans 16 amino acids.

The gene calls are TRBV29-1 and TRBJ1-4, with 9 bases aligning to TRBD1. The V gene's germline CDR1 is SQVTM and CDR2 ANQGSEA. V was pared by 7 bases and J by 10 bases, with 10 bases of the junction left unmatched. This CDR3 is 13 amino acids long. In DNA, the CDR3 is TGCAGCGGCACAACAGGGGGCGAGGGAAAACTGTTTTTT. This translates into CSGTTGGEGKLFF.

V usage is TRBV29-1 and J usage is TRBJ2-2, with 11 bases matching TRBD2. V lost 1 base to trimming and J lost 1 base; unmatched junction nucleotides: 5. Germline CDR1 reads SQVTM; CDR2 reads ANQGSEA. The CDR3 runs 17 residues. The CDR3 DNA is TGCAGCGTTGAAGCCGCCCTAGCGGGAGGGAACACCGGGGAGCTGTTTTTT. It translates to CSVEAALAGGNTGELFF.

The chain couples TRBV19 to TRBJ2-1, with 12 nucleotides matching TRBD2. J gave up 8 bases and V 3 bases, and 8 bases lay outside the gene matches. Per the germline V gene, CDR1 is LNHDA and CDR2 is SQIVND (reference sequence). The CDR3 has 16 amino acids. The CDR3 DNA is TGTGCCAGTAGTATCGGACTAGCGGGACCGTCCGATGAGCAGTTCTTC. It specifies CASSIGLAGPSDEQFF.

The rearrangement links TRBV27 to TRBJ1-2, with D perhaps matching TRBD1 (5 bases). Per the germline V gene, CDR1 is MNHEY and CDR2 is SMNVEV (reference sequence). This CDR3 has 13 amino acids. V gave up 2 bases and J gave up 3 bases, with 7 bases separating them. The CDR3 nucleotides read TGTGCCAGCAGTTTAGGGGCAGACTATGGCTACACCTTC. Translation: CASSLGADYGYTF.

Comments on this clone: One junction end does not reproduce the germline sequence, and a read error may be involved. The CDR3 DNA is TGTGCTAGCAGCGAGGGGGAGGGAGTGGTTAATGAGCAGTTCTTC. It specifies CASSEGEGVVNEQFF. This chain joins TRBV7-7 and TRBJ2-1; tentatively, D is TRBD2 (7 bases). The CDR3 has 15 amino acids. The germline V gene has CDR1 SSHAT and CDR2 FNYEAQ (reference sequence). The entire variable domain, with the rest obtained from reference TRBV7-7 and TRBJ2-1, is as follows: GAGVSQSPRYKVTKRGQDVTLRCDPISSHATLYWYQQALGQGPEFLTYFNYEAQPDKSGLPSDRFSAERPEGSISTLTIQRTEQRDSAMYRCASSEGEGVVNEQFFGPGTRLTVL.

CDR3: CASSSGTGNGYTF. The CDR3 nucleotides read TGTGCCAGCAGCTCCGGGACAGGGAATGGCTACACCTTC. The rearrangement uses TRBV6-4 and TRBJ1-2, with 9 nucleotides matching TRBD1. The CDR3 covers 13 residues. V lost 6 bases and J lost 6; bases outside the gene matches: 5. CDR1 and CDR2 from the germline V gene are MRHNA and SNTAGT.

This clone was recorded only once. This chain uses TRBV7-3 with TRBJ2-7; D is perhaps TRBD1 (6 bases). This CDR3 spans 15 amino acids. Trimming shortened V by 2 bases and J by 3 bases, and 14 bases separated the two germline ends. CDR1 and CDR2 from the germline V gene are SGHTA and FQGTGA. The CDR3 region is CASSLWGTPNYEQYF. The CDR3 region has the DNA TGTGCCAGCAGCTTATGGGGGACACCGAACTACGAGCAGTACTTC.

This clone appeared a few times. The chain carries TRBV13 and TRBJ1-1, with no clear D. The V gene lost 5 bases and the J gene lost 1 base, with 8 bases spanning the gap. Per the germline V gene, CDR1 is PRHDT and CDR2 is FYEKMQ (reference sequence). This CDR3 region has 13 residues. This CDR3 reads CASSVSPNTEAFF. In DNA, the CDR3 is TGTGCCAGCAGCGTAAGCCCGAACACTGAAGCTTTCTTT.